The clone carrying this T cell receptor beta chain was observed a single time. V shed 4 bases and J 3 bases; nucleotides not matched to a gene: 7. The CDR3 runs to 15 residues. Germline CDR1 reads LGHDT; CDR2 reads YNNKEL (reference sequence). This specimen belongs to a study of blood T cell repertoires in COVID-19. Study-level information: Some COVID-19 samples were acute and others convalescent; all came from the United States, Italy and Spain. T cells, B-cell-depleted T cells, or PBMCs provided the cDNA or gDNA that served as material.

Participants' own reports of clinical history determined their cohort assignment. Within the 2 weeks before study entry, each person in the exposed group met a COVID-19 case. Generated by immunoSEQ multiplex PCR, the TCRdb table keeps only in-frame clones and is missing some. The data show some 190,000 clones, with 80% seen just once and 14% held by the top ten. Input material: PBMCs or T cells enriched from blood (not recorded which). The receptor was derived from a man between 60 and 70 years old who had been exposed to COVID-19. The chain employs TRBV3-1 (or the pseudogene TRBV3-2) and TRBJ2-7; 9 nucleotides agree with TRBD1. The CDR3 sequence: CASSPRGTGYYEQYF. The CDR3 bases are TGTGCCAGCAGCCCCCGAGGGACAGGGTACTACGAGCAGTACTTC.